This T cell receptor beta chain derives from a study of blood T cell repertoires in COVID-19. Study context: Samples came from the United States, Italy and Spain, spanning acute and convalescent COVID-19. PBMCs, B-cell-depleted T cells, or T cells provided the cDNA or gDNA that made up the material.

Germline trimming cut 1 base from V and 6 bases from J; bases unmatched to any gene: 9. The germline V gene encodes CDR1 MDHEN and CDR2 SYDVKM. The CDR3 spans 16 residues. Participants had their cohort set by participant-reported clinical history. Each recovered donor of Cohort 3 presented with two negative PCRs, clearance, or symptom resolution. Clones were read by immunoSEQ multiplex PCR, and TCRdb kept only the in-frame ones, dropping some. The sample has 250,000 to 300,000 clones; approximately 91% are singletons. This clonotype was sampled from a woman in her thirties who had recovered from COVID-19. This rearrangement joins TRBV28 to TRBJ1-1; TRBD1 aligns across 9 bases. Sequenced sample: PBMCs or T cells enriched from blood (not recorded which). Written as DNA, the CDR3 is TGTGCCAGCAGTTTATCGAAAGGGACAGGGCGGGCTGAAGCTTTCTTT. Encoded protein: CASSLSKGTGRAEAFF.